Included here is one T cell receptor (beta chain) sequence, with context. The V gene lost 5 bases and the J gene lost 7 bases, with 9 bases spanning the gap. The germline V gene encodes CDR1 LNHDA and CDR2 SQIVND (reference sequence). The CDR3 consists of 13 residues. This sample was included in a study of cytomegalovirus exposure and HLA in healthy donors. Both 60 Vbeta primers and 13 Jbeta primers went into the PCR. Sequencing was performed with immunoSEQ multiplex PCR; in TCRdb, only in-frame clones are kept and a portion is missing. The profile shows roughly 100,000 clones, approximately 82% of them singletons.

The chain recombines TRBV19 with TRBJ1-6; D is undetermined. Specimen: PBMCs. The TCR comes from a man between 40 and 49 years old in good health and CMV-seronegative. The CDR3 coding sequence is TGTGCCAGTAGTTGGCGCGGCAATTCACCCCTCCACTTT. It specifies CASSWRGNSPLHF.